These T cell receptor beta chains were read from a single sample in a study of prognosis after radiotherapy for stage I lung cancer. TCRdb passed the multiplex PCR reads through MiXCR, listing each CDR3 protein once. The sample lists roughly 32,000 distinct CDR3 sequences; roughly two fifths were seen once. Material: PBMCs, obtained before or after stereotactic body radiation therapy (not recorded which). The source of these receptors is a donor aged 50 or older with non-small cell lung cancer. Both conserved end residues are trimmed from each CDR3. The D gene is left open where the match is weak. Size is stated for part of the rows, as once, few or many counts, or as a class when the clone is expanded.

D gene	V gene	clone size	J gene	CDR3 protein
-	TRBV25-1	few	TRBJ2-4	ASTPRAKLNIQY
-	TRBV12-3/TRBV12-4	many	TRBJ1-4	ASSLSKGGNEKLF
TRBD2	TRBV15	many	TRBJ2-1	ATSSPDGLAGYNEQF
-	TRBV7-6	many	TRBJ2-2	ASSLRQAADTGELF
-	TRBV20-1	-	TRBJ2-2	SASQAFRGFNTGELF
-	TRBV11-1	many	TRBJ1-1	ASSLATTEAF
TRBD1	TRBV19	-	TRBJ2-3	ASSISTGGVRDTQY
TRBD2	TRBV20-1	once	TRBJ2-3	SAPTSGSSDTQY
-	TRBV7-9	many	TRBJ1-1	ASSSQANTEAF
-	TRBV11-2	many	TRBJ2-7	ASSFSDRTIYEQY
-	TRBV6-1	-	TRBJ2-7	ASSDPGAGLPYEQY
TRBD1	TRBV6-1	medium-sized	TRBJ1-2	ASKGTGGNYGYT
TRBD1	TRBV20-1	many	TRBJ1-2	SAREPGQGGYT
TRBD2	TRBV20-1	-	TRBJ2-7	SAGEPRGGYEQY
-	TRBV2	-	TRBJ2-3	ASSEGQTTDTHY
-	TRBV3-1	many	TRBJ1-3	ASSPVYSGNTIY
-	TRBV3-1	-	TRBJ1-5	ASSFWMQPQH
-	TRBV6-2/TRBV6-3	-	TRBJ2-1	ASSPTHDMELKQF